This T cell receptor (beta chain) stems from a study of blood T cells in healthy people across ages. The use of a sample-barcoded 5' primer and a J-beta primer mix characterized a second PCR of 7 to 11 cycles. Each CDR3 protein gets one entry after TCRdb re-called the 5' RACE reads with MiXCR. Seen here are fewer than 1,000,000 distinct CDR3 sequences, 35% to 50% observed once, and the top ten hold approximately 18%. J lost 5 bases, V lost 5 bases, and 13 bases had no gene match. The germline V gene has CDR1 SEHNR and CDR2 FQNEAQ (reference sequence). The CDR3 consists of 16 residues. The sequenced sample consisted of blood. The chain links TRBV7-9 to TRBJ1-2; 8 positions agree with TRBD1. This sequence originates from a man of 80 years or more in good health. This CDR3 is CASSPAENRGMYGYTF. DNA for the CDR3: TGTGCCAGCAGCCCGGCTGAAAACAGGGGGATGTATGGCTACACCTTC. Looking up the rest from reference TRBV7-9 and TRBJ1-2 gives the full variable domain: DTGVSQNPRHKITKRGQNVTFRCDPISEHNRLYWYRQTLGQGPEFLTYFQNEAQLEKSRLLSDRFSAERPKGSFSTLEIQRTEQGDSAMYLCASSPAENRGMYGYTFGSGTRLTVV.